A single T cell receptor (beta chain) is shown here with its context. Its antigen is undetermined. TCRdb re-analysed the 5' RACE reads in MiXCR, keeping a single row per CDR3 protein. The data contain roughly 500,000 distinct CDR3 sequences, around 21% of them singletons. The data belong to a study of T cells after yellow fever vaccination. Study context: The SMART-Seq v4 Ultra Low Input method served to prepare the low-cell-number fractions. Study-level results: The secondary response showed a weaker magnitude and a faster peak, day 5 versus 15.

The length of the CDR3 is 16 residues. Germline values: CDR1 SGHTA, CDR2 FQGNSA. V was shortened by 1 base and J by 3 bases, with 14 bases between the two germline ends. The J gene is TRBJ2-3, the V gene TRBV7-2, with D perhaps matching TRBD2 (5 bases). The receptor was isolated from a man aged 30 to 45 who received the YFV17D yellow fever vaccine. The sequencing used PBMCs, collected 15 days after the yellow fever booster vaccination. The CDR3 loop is CASSLVSTTKTDTQYF. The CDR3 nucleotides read TGTGCCAGCAGCTTAGTGTCGACTACCAAGACAGATACGCAGTATTTT.